This T cell receptor beta chain was retrieved from a study of T cell changes during pregnancy in multiple sclerosis (dated by TCRdb to between 2017 and 2020). About the investigation overall: Changes in the T cell repertoire over the course of pregnancy were examined in this study in women with multiple sclerosis.

The library was generated by the immunoSEQ multiplex PCR assay. This is the immuneACCESS table as TCRdb keeps it, with only in-frame sequences that have V and J called. A part of the clones is gone; compared with another copy, unresolved V genes explain less than half, and the rest is unexplained. This sample holds 60,000 to 85,000 clones; 92% were observed only once. The ten largest account for around 1.3% of the sample. Comments on this clone: What antigen it recognizes has not been identified. No base quality values were provided; no much bigger clone lies one nucleotide off.

V is pared back by 2 bases and J by 0 bases, with 14 bases lying between the germline termini. Counted from cysteine to phenylalanine, this CDR3 has 17 amino acids. Only CDR3 DNA is held: 51 bases, read in frame from base 1. Based on the germline V gene, the CDR1 and CDR2 sequences are KGHSH and LQKENI. The chain is assembled from TRBV18 and TRBJ1-3, and TRBD1 may be the D gene, going by 5 matching bases. The clonotype originates from a female donor in good health, enrolled as a control in a pregnancy study. The starting material was peripheral blood, obtained in the second trimester of pregnancy. The nucleotide sequence is TGTGCCAGCTCACCAACGGGGGGAAAGAGCTCTGGAAACACCATATATTTT. This is translated as CASSPTGGKSSGNTIYF.